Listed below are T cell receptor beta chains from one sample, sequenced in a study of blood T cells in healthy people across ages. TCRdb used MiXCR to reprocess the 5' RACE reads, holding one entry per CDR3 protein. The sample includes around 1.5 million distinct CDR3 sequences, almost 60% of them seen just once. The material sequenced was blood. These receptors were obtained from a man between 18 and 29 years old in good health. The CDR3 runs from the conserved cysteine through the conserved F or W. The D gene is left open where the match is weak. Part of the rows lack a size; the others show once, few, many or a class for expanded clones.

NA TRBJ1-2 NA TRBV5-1 TGCGCCAGCAGCTCGGACATAGAACCTAACTATGGCTACACCTTC CASSSDIEPNYGYTF
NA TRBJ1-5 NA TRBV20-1 TGTAGTGCTAGGGAAAGGGTTGGCAATCAGCCCCAGCATTTT CSARERVGNQPQHF
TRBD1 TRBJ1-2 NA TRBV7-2 TGTGCCAGCAGCTTAACTGGACAGGCTGGGGGCTACACCTTC CASSLTGQAGGYTF
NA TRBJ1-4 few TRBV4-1 TGTGCCAGCAGTTACCGAGGGGCAACTAATGAAAAACTGTTTTTT CASSYRGATNEKLFF
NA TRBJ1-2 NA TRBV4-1 TGCGCCAGCAGCCAAGCCCCCGACAGGAGTAACTATGGCTACACCTTC CASSQAPDRSNYGYTF
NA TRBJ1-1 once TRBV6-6 TGTGCCAGCAGTTGGGACTCCACTGAAGCTTTCTTT CASSWDSTEAFF
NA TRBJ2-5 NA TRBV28 TGTGCCAGCAGTTTTGTGGGAATTCGATCGGAGGAACTTCAAGAGACCCAGTACTTC CASSFVGIRSEELQETQYF
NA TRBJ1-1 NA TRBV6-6 TGTGCCAGCAGTTATGGGACCAGGGCTGAAGCTTTCTTT CASSYGTRAEAFF
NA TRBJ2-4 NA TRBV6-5 TGTGCCAGCAGCCCAGGCAGGGCCAAAAACATTCAGTACTTC CASSPGRAKNIQYF
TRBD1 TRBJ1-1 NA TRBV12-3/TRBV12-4 TGTGCCAGCATCCCAGGACAGGGGGCGAACACTGAAGCTTTCTTT CASIPGQGANTEAFF
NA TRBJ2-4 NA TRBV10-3 TGTGCCATCAGTGACCCCTCTAGAACAACAAAAAACATTCAGTACTTC CAISDPSRTTKNIQYF
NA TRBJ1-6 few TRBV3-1 TGTGCCAGCAGCCAAGGGAGGAACGGGTTCGGTTCACCCCTCCACTTT CASSQGRNGFGSPLHF
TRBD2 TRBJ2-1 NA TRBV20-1 TGCAGTGCTAGAAACCTACTAGCGGCAAATGAGCAGTTCTTC CSARNLLAANEQFF